This T cell receptor (beta chain) was identified in a study of CD8+CD57+ T cells in acquired aplastic anemia. Study-level background: An average of approximately 3.4 ug of DNA was obtained from sorted CD4+ and CD8+ cells. Healthy-donor CD4+ cells averaged roughly 10.8 million reads.

The V gene end was trimmed by 6 bases and the J gene end by 6 bases; junction bases not matched to a gene: 11. The CDR3 extends over 15 amino acids. Germline assignment: CDR1 SNHLY and CDR2 FYNNEI. This clonotype has only one observation. No antigen is known for it. The template for TCR beta VDJ and CDR3 sequence profiling was genomic DNA. TCRdb independently ran MiXCR on the reads; one entry per CDR3 protein. Of 180,000 or so distinct CDR3 sequences in the sample, approximately 46% were seen once. Study outcomes and limitations: Some 28 sequences, all CD8+ CDR3, were shared between patients and controls.

The V call is TRBV2, the J call TRBJ2-7, with 10 bases identical to TRBD1. The material sequenced was sorted CD4+, CD8+, or CD8+CD57+ T cells (not recorded which) from PBMCs. This receptor was taken from a human donor in good health. The CDR3 sequence: CASRPGQGSFGEQYF. The CDR3 region has the DNA TGTGCCAGCAGGCCGGGACAGGGGAGTTTCGGCGAGCAGTACTTC.